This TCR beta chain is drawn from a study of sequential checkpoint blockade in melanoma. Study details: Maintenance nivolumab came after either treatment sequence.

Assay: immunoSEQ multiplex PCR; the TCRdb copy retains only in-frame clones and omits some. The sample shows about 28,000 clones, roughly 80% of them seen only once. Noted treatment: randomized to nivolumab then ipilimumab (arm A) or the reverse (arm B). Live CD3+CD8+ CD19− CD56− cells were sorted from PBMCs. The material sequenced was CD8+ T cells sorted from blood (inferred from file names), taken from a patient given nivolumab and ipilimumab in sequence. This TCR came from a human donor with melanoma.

The CDR3 DNA is TGTGCCAGCAGCCCCGACAGGGACTACAATGAGCAGTTCTTC. It is translated as CASSPDRDYNEQFF. The chain combines TRBV7-9 with TRBJ2-1, with 7 bases matching TRBD1. Germline V gives CDR1 SEHNR, CDR2 FQNEAQ (reference sequence). This CDR3 comprises 14 residues. Trimming took 5 bases from V and 3 from J; bases not matched to a gene: 4.